Given below is one T cell receptor (beta chain) in context. What it binds is not known. Free of recent acute infections or vaccinations, the donors were healthy HIV-negative adults. This sample is drawn from a study of shared clonotypes between healthy human individuals. Each cell subset's genomic DNA was divided evenly among several immunoSEQ plates. DNA at around 210 ng, around 30,000 T cell genomes, went into sorted-subset replicate PCRs. Sequenced by immunoSEQ multiplex PCR; TCRdb stores in-frame clones only, minus some. The sample consists of millions of clones, more than 90% of them appearing once. The V gene lost 5 bases and the J gene lost 2 bases, with 13 bases spanning the gap. Germline assignment: CDR1 SGHAT and CDR2 FQNNGV. This CDR3 is 14 amino acids long. General observations from the study: Relative to clonotypes present in all four donors, those not shared had lower generation probabilities.

The sequence was obtained from a man aged 18 to 29 in good health. Specimen: naive CD4+ T cells sorted from blood. Subset denoted: CD45RA+ positively selected. The chain is built from TRBV11-2 and TRBJ2-7, with D tentatively TRBD1 (6 bases). CDR3 in amino acids: CASSNKQGPYEQYF. In DNA, the CDR3 is TGTGCCAGCAGCAACAAACAGGGCCCCTACGAGCAGTACTTC.